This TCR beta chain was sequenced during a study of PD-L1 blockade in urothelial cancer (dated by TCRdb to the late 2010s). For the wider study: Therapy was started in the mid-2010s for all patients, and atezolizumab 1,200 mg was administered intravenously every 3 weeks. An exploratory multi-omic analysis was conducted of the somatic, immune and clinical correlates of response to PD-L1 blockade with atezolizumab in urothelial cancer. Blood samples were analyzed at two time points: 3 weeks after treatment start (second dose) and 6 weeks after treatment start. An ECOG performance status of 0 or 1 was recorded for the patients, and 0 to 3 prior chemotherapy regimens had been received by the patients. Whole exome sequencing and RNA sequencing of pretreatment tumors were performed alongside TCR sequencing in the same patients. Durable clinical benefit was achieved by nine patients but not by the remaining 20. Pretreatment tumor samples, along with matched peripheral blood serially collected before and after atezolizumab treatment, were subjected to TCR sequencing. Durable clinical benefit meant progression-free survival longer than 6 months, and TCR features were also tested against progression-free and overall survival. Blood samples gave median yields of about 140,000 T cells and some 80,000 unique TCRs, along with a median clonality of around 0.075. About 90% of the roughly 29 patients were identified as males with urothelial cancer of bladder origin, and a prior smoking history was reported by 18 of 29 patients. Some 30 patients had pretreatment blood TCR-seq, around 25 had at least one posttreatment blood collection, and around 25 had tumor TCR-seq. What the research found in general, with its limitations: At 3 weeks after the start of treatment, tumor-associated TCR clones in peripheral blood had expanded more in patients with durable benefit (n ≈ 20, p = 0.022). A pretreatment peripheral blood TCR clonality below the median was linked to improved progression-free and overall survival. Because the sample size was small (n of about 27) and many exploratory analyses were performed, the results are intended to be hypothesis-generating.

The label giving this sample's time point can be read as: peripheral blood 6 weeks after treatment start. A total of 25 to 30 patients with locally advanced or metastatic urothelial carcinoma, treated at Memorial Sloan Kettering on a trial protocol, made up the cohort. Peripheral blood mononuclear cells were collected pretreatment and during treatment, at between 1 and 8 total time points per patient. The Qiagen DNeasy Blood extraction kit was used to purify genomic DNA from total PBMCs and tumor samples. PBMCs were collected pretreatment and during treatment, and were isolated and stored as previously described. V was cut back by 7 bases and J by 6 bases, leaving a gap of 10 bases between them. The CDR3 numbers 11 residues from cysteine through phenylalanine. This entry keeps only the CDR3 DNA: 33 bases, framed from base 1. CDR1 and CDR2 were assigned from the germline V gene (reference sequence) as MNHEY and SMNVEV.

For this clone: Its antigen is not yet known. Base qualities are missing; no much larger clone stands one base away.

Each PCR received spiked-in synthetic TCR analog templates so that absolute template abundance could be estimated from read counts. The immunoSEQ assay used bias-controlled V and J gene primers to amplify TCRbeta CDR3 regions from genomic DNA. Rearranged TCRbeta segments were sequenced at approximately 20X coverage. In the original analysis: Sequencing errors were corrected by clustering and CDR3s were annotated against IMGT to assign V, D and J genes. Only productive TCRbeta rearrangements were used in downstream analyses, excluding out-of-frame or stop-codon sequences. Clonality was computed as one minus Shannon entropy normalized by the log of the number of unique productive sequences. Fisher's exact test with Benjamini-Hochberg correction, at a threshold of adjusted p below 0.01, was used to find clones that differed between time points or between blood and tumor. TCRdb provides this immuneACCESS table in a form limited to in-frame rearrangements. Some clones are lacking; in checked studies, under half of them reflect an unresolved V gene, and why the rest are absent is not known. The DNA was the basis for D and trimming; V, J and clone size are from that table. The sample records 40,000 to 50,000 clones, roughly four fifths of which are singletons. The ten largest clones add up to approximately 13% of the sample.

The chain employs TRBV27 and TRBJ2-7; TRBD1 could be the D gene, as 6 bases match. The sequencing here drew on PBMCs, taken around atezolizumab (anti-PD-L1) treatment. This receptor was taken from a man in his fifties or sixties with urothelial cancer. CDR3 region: CASTQGREQYF. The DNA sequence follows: TGTGCCAGCACACAGGGACGCGAGCAGTACTTC.